Below, one T cell receptor beta chain is given with its context. The data are from a study of shared clonotypes between healthy human individuals. The wider study: The plates for each donor numbered three CD4 naive, three CD4 memory, two CD8 naive and one CD8 memory.

Deep was the level at which the assay was run. Assay: immunoSEQ multiplex PCR; the TCRdb copy retains only in-frame clones and omits some. The data show roughly 2 million clones, approximately 95% seen once. The TCR comes from a man between 18 and 35 years old in good health. Specimen: naive CD4+ T cells sorted from blood. The subset is: CD45RA+ positively selected.

CDR3 sequence (DNA): TGTGCCAGCAGTGTTACAGGGGGCGAGACCCAGTACTTC. Translating it yields CASSVTGGETQYF. The chain combines TRBV6-5 with TRBJ2-5; 9 bases are a match to TRBD1. The germline V gene encodes CDR1 MNHEY and CDR2 SVGAGI. V lost 5 bases, J lost 5 bases, and 3 bases stayed unmatched. This CDR3 contains 13 residues.